This note documents a single T cell receptor (beta chain) sequence. Antigen specificity is unknown. The repertoire was sequenced with immunoSEQ multiplex PCR; TCRdb's copy has only in-frame clones and lacks some. The data show roughly 2,500,000 clones, 93% seen once. This sample is part of a study of shared clonotypes between healthy human individuals. This CDR3 region has 13 residues. The germline V gene encodes CDR1 SSHAT and CDR2 FNYEAQ (reference sequence). Trimming took 3 bases from V and 5 from J, leaving 8 bases between them. Study conclusions and caveats: Enrolling few donors narrowed the genetic and exposure-history diversity that was represented.

The chain joins TRBV7-7 to TRBJ2-1; no firm D call. The source material was naive CD4+ T cells from PBMCs. Subset here: CD45RA+ positively selected. The TCR comes from a young man in good health. Some clones in this sample may be carry-over from other donors' samples. CDR3 in DNA: TGTGCCAGCAGCTTTAACTCAGACAATGAGCAGTTCTTC. Translated, it gives CASSFNSDNEQFF.